Following are 19 T cell receptor beta chains from one sample sequenced in a study of blood T cell repertoires in COVID-19. Method: immunoSEQ multiplex PCR; TCRdb's copy keeps in-frame clones and lacks some. The sample consists of roughly 43,000 clones, almost 90% of them appearing once. The sequencing sample was made of peripheral blood. The receptors come from a man aged 50 to 59 with active COVID-19.

This clone was counted a few times. The chain links TRBV6-5 to TRBJ1-2; 11 bases match TRBD1. Trimming at V came to 0 bases and at J to 5 bases, leaving 5 bases not matched to a gene. Germline-derived CDR1 and CDR2 are MNHEY and SVGAGI. This CDR3 region has 16 residues. CDR3 nucleotides: TGTGCCAGCAGTTACTCTAGGACAGGGGGCGGGTATGGCTACACCTTC. The encoded protein is CASSYSRTGGGYGYTF.

DNA for the CDR3: TGTGCCAGCAGCGCGGGACAGGGGGCTTATCAGCCCCAGCATTTT. It is translated as CASSAGQGAYQPQHF. The chain links TRBV6-5 to TRBJ1-5; TRBD1 matches 12 bases. Trimming at V came to 6 bases and at J to 5 bases, leaving 5 bases not matched to a gene. The germline CDR1 and CDR2 sequences are MNHEY and SVGAGI. The CDR3 totals 15 residues.

This clone was seen just once. This rearrangement joins TRBV9 to TRBJ1-4; D is perhaps TRBD1 (6 bases). CDR1 is SGDLS and CDR2 is YYNGEE in the germline V gene. The CDR3 loop spans 16 amino acids. The V end was cut by 4 bases, the J end by 0 bases, with 13 bases between. CDR3 sequence reads: CASSRRQVATNEKLFF. DNA of the CDR3: TGTGCCAGCAGCAGGCGACAGGTCGCAACTAATGAAAAACTGTTTTTT.

This clone occurred a few times. The rearrangement joins TRBV3-1 (or the pseudogene TRBV3-2) to TRBJ1-2, with 10 bases lining up with TRBD1. J lost 6 bases, V lost 3 bases, and 7 bases had no gene match. Germline V gene sequence: CDR1 LGHDT, CDR2 YNNKEL (reference sequence). There are 15 residues in the CDR3. CDR3 nucleotide sequence: TGTGCCAGCAGCCAGGTTGGGACAGGGGTTGATGGCTACACCTTC. Protein sequence: CASSQVGTGVDGYTF.

The chain links TRBV9 to TRBJ2-7; D unclear. The V and J ends lost 0 bases and 2 bases respectively, with 6 bases between them. This CDR3 has 13 residues. CDR1 is SGDLS, CDR2 YYNGEE, per germline. The CDR3 nucleotides are TGTGCCAGCAGCGTAGGTTCAGCCTACGAGCAGTACTTC. This encodes CASSVGSAYEQYF.

This sequence joins TRBV9 and TRBJ2-3, with 10 nucleotides matching TRBD2. Germline CDR1 is SGDLS and CDR2 is YYNGEE. V was pared by 4 bases and J by 10 bases, with 15 bases of the junction left unmatched. The CDR3 has 16 residues. CDR3: CASSIGQLAGLDAQYF. The DNA for the CDR3 is TGTGCCAGCAGCATCGGACAACTAGCGGGGTTGGACGCGCAGTATTTT.

V usage is TRBV27 and J usage is TRBJ2-3; TRBD1 is a possible D gene (5 bases). Germline V gives CDR1 MNHEY, CDR2 SMNVEV (reference sequence). The CDR3 is 15 amino acids. With 3 bases removed from V and 4 bases from J, the gap between germline ends came to 14 bases. CDR3 in amino acids: CASSFAGPGSDTQYF. The CDR3 bases are TGTGCCAGCAGTTTTGCAGGGCCAGGGTCAGATACGCAGTATTTT.

This chain connects TRBV6-2 or TRBV6-3 to TRBJ2-1, with 12 bases that match TRBD2. CDR3 length equals 18 residues. V gave up 5 bases and J gave up 4 bases; unmatched junction bases: 12. Germline CDR1 MNHEY, CDR2 SVGEGT. This CDR3 is CASSAKTLLAGGYNEQFF. The DNA for the CDR3 is TGTGCCAGCAGTGCAAAGACCTTACTAGCGGGGGGTTACAATGAGCAGTTCTTC.

J is TRBJ1-4 and V is TRBV5-1, with 7 bases that match TRBD1. Germline CDR1 SGHRS, CDR2 YFSETQ. Trimming removed 4 bases from V and 8 bases from J; junction bases left unmatched: 14. The CDR3 consists of 16 residues. In nucleotides, the CDR3 is TGCGCCAGCAGCCCAGAACCAGACAGGGCCTACGAAAAACTGTTTTTT. Its translation: CASSPEPDRAYEKLFF.

This sequence joins TRBV7-2 and TRBJ2-7; the D gene is possibly TRBD2 (6 bases). The CDR3 runs to 17 residues. Germline CDR1 is SGHTA and CDR2 is FQGNSA. V shed 0 bases and J shed 6 bases, with 21 bases lying between them. The CDR3 region is CASSLARVDTPEGEQYF. The CDR3 bases are TGTGCCAGCAGCTTAGCTAGGGTGGACACCCCGGAGGGCGAGCAGTACTTC.

The gene calls are TRBV5-4 and TRBJ2-5, with a tentative D call TRBD2 (6 bases). Germline loops: CDR1 SGHNT, CDR2 YYREEE (reference sequence). Trimming left V 1 base short and J 5 bases short, with 15 bases between. The CDR3 covers 15 residues. CDR3 sequence: CASSLSGVSRETQYF. In DNA, the CDR3 is TGTGCCAGCAGCTTGTCGGGGGTTTCCCGGGAGACCCAGTACTTC.

This rearrangement joins TRBV5-5 to TRBJ1-4, with D maybe TRBD1 (5 bases). V was pared by 6 bases and J by 5 bases, with 14 bases between. CDR1 SGHKS and CDR2 YYEKEE come from the germline V gene (reference sequence). CDR3 length: 14 amino acids. For the CDR3, the DNA is TGTGCCAGCACCGTCGGCACAGGAAATGAAAAACTGTTTTTT. Translating gives CASTVGTGNEKLFF.

The chain couples TRBV5-6 to TRBJ1-1; D not certain. Trimming stripped 2 bases from V and 1 base from J, with 9 bases between. The CDR3 spans 14 residues. Germline values: CDR1 SGHDT, CDR2 YYEEEE. CDR3 protein: CASSFSSQNTEAFF. CDR3 DNA: TGTGCCAGCAGCTTCTCTAGCCAGAACACTGAAGCTTTCTTT.

The chain combines TRBV19 with TRBJ2-6; unclear D gene. Germline values: CDR1 LNHDA, CDR2 SQIVND (reference sequence). This CDR3 is 15 amino acids long. Trimming cost V 0 bases and J 0 bases, with 3 bases left between them. CDR3 sequence: CASSIDSSGANVLTF. CDR3 nucleotides: TGTGCCAGTAGTATAGATAGCTCTGGGGCCAACGTCCTGACTTTC.

The V gene is TRBV10-3, the J gene TRBJ2-3; tentatively, D is TRBD2 (6 bases). Between the trimmed V and J ends, which lost 4 bases and 2 bases, there was a span of 16 bases. Looked up from germline, CDR1 is ENHRY and CDR2 is SYGVKD. CDR3 length equals 16 residues. CDR3 sequence: CAISAGREENTDTQYF. In DNA form, the CDR3 reads TGTGCCATCAGTGCGGGCAGGGAGGAAAACACAGATACGCAGTATTTT.

V is TRBV5-4 and J is TRBJ2-1, with 13 bases lining up with TRBD2. The CDR3 has 17 residues. Germline V gene data show CDR1 as SGHNT and CDR2 as YYREEE (reference sequence). Losses at the gene ends were 1 base for V and 4 bases for J; bases not matched to a gene: 5. Here the CDR3 DNA reads TGTGCCAGCAGCTTGTCCTGGACTAGCGGGGGATACAATGAGCAGTTCTTC. Translated: CASSLSWTSGGYNEQFF.

The J gene is TRBJ1-2, the V gene TRBV28, with 9 positions matching TRBD1. The CDR3 is 14 residues long. With V trimmed by 5 bases and J by 4 bases, 5 bases remained unmatched. The germline CDR1 and CDR2 sequences are MDHEN and SYDVKM. CDR3 region: CASSEGQGGYGYTF. Here the CDR3 DNA reads TGTGCCAGCAGTGAGGGACAGGGCGGCTATGGCTACACCTTC.

The sample holds a few counts of this clone. V is TRBV6-5 and J is TRBJ1-6; the match to TRBD1 covers 7 bases. V shed 6 bases, J shed 8 bases, and the junction held 7 bases outside the gene matches. Germline V gives CDR1 MNHEY, CDR2 SVGAGI. The CDR3 covers 14 residues. As DNA, the CDR3 is TGTGCCAGCAGGGCGGACAGGATTTATTCACCCCTCCACTTT. Amino acids: CASRADRIYSPLHF.

The V and J genes are TRBV6-5 and TRBJ1-2; D uncertain. With 2 bases removed from V and 8 bases from J, the gap between germline ends came to 12 bases. This CDR3 comprises 13 residues. Germline lookup yields CDR1 MNHEY and CDR2 SVGAGI. The CDR3 DNA reads TGTGCCAGCAGTTACCTTAAAACGGGGGGCTACACCTTC. It is translated as CASSYLKTGGYTF.